What follows is one TCR beta chain and its context. The target antigen is unknown. The data were taken from a study of CD8 T cells in ankylosing spondylitis. TCRdb recomputed calls from the 5' RACE reads with MiXCR, one row per CDR3 protein. The sample carries about 240,000 distinct CDR3 sequences, around 11% recorded once. Germline CDR1 reads LGHDT; CDR2 reads YNNKEL (reference sequence). V shed 4 bases and J 6 bases; nucleotides not matched to a gene: 11. CDR3 size: 16 residues. Study-level points and caveats: Disease-linked clones reportedly showed significant enrichment in matched ankylosing spondylitis synovial fluid. Several highly homologous variants made up a TCR beta motif, and this motif appeared characteristic of ankylosing spondylitis blood.

Material for sequencing was blood, either unsorted or a sorted T cell fraction (not recorded which). This sequence joins TRBV3-1 and TRBJ2-2; 7 positions match TRBD1. This clonotype was obtained from a male donor with ankylosing spondylitis or in good health (not recorded which). CDR3 DNA sequence: TGTGCCAGCAGCCTGCCTCGGACAGGAAACTCCGGGGAGCTGTTTTTT. Amino acids: CASSLPRTGNSGELFF.